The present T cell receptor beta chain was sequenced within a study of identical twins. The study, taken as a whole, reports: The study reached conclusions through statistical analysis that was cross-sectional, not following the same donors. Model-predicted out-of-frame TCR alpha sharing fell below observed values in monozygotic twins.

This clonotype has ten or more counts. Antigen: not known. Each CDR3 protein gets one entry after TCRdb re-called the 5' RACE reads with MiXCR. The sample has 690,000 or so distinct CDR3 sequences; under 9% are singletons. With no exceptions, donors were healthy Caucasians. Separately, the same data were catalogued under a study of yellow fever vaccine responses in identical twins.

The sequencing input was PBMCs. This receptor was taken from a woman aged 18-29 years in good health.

Here the CDR3 reads CASSFQGVGYTF. CDR3 coding DNA: TGTGCCAGCAGTTTTCAGGGAGTCGGCTACACCTTC. V gene TRBV12-3 or TRBV12-4 combines with J gene TRBJ1-2, with D perhaps matching TRBD1 (5 bases). V lost 3 bases to trimming and J lost 8 bases, with 10 bases between them. The CDR3 spans 12 residues.